Listed below are T cell receptor beta chains from one sample, sequenced in a study of tumor-infiltrating lymphocytes in primary liver carcinoma. TCRdb passed the multiplex PCR reads through MiXCR, listing each CDR3 protein once. The table has around 120,000 distinct CDR3 sequences, under 70% seen once; the top ten hold over 6.5%. The sample consisted of tumor-adjacent normal liver tissue. These receptor sequences come from a woman between 55 and 75 years old with primary liver carcinoma and hepatitis B virus infection. Both conserved end residues are part of each CDR3. A D gene is named only where the DNA matches it firmly. Rows may omit the clone size; those that give it use once, few, many or a size class.

>TRBD1|.|19|TRBJ2-1|TRBV19
CASSIDPGTGPVQYSEQFF
TGTGCCAGTAGTATAGATCCTGGGACAGGCCCGGTCCAGTACAGTGAGCAGTTCTTC
>TRBD1|.|15|TRBJ1-2|TRBV30
CLWSVRGTGVYGYTF
TGTCTCTGGAGTGTACGCGGGACAGGGGTCTATGGCTACACCTTC
>.|.|13|TRBJ2-7|TRBV5-1
CANKGDLRDEQYF
TGCGCCAACAAGGGGGACCTACGGGACGAGCAGTACTTC
>TRBD2|.|16|TRBJ2-5|TRBV11-2
CASSLLLAGLEETQYF
TGTGCCAGCAGCTTACTACTAGCGGGATTGGAAGAGACCCAGTACTTC
>.|many|14|TRBJ1-4|TRBV7-9
CASSLQTGREKLFF
TGTGCCAGCAGCTTACAAACAGGGCGGGAAAAACTGTTTTTT
>TRBD2|.|16|TRBJ2-3|TRBV12-3/TRBV12-4
CDSSDVGPGRAYTQYF
TGTGACAGCAGTGACGTAGGGCCAGGGAGGGCCTACACGCAGTATTTT
>TRBD2|many|16|TRBJ2-1|TRBV12-3/TRBV12-4
CASSRVGTSGTYEQFF
TGTGCCAGCAGCCGCGTCGGGACTAGCGGGACCTATGAGCAGTTCTTC
>.|.|14|TRBJ2-7|TRBV5-5
CAGSSADSSYEQYF
TGTGCCGGCAGCTCCGCCGACAGCTCCTACGAACAGTACTTC
>.|many|14|TRBJ1-2|TRBV12-3/TRBV12-4
CASSLGRTNYGYTF
TGTGCCAGCAGTTTAGGCAGGACCAACTATGGCTACACCTTC
>.|.|15|TRBJ1-2|TRBV11-2
CASNLDRVDAYGYTF
TGTGCCAGCAACTTGGATCGGGTAGACGCCTATGGTTACACCTTC
>.|few|14|TRBJ1-2|TRBV28
CALAKPPKNYGYAF
TGTGCCCTTGCGAAGCCTCCCAAAAACTATGGCTACGCCTTC
>.|many|12|TRBJ1-5|TRBV29-1
CSVAVNNQPQHF
TGCAGCGTTGCAGTGAACAATCAGCCCCAGCATTTT
>TRBD1|.|13|TRBJ1-2|TRBV29-1
CSIVDRENYGYTF
TGCAGCATTGTAGACAGGGAGAACTACGGCTACACCTTC
>TRBD2|.|20|TRBJ2-4|TRBV30
CAWSVSPGLAGTLAKNIQYF
TGTGCCTGGAGTGTTTCACCGGGACTAGCGGGCACCCTAGCCAAGAACATTCAGTACTTC
>TRBD1|.|16|TRBJ1-6|TRBV6-6
CVSSTSTGGSRSPLHF
TGTGTCAGCAGTACCTCAACAGGGGGCTCGAGGTCACCCCTCCACTTT
>TRBD1|many|14|TRBJ1-5|TRBV6-5
CASSWDSNYQPQHF
TGTGCCAGCAGTTGGGACAGCAACTATCAGCCCCAGCATTTT
>.|many|17|TRBJ1-3|TRBV6-2/TRBV6-3
CASSYWGRKSSGNTIYF
TGTGCCAGCAGTTACTGGGGACGCAAGAGCTCTGGAAACACCATATATTTT
>.|medium-sized|15|TRBJ2-3|TRBV11-2
CASSPGARGGDTQYF
TGTGCCAGCAGCCCCGGGGCGAGAGGTGGAGATACGCAGTATTTT
>.|.|13|TRBJ1-5|TRBV6-1
CVSEVGQDQPQHF
TGTGTCAGCGAGGTGGGGCAGGATCAGCCCCAGCATTTT
>.|many|13|TRBJ1-5|TRBV29-1
CSVITGRGQPQHF
TGCAGCGTAATAACAGGGCGCGGTCAGCCCCAGCATTTT
>TRBD1|once|15|TRBJ1-1|TRBV12-3/TRBV12-4
CTSSFSTGGQTEAFF
TGCACCAGCAGTTTTAGCACAGGGGGCCAAACTGAAGCTTTCTTT
>.|.|14|TRBJ1-2|TRBV4-1
CASCRDAVSYGYTF
TGCGCCAGCTGTCGAGATGCCGTGAGCTATGGCTACACCTTC
>.|once|15|TRBJ2-1|TRBV4-1
CSNSQDSAGYLEQFF
TGCTCCAACAGTCAAGATTCGGCAGGGTACCTTGAGCAGTTCTTC
>.|.|13|TRBJ2-3|TRBV5-6
CASSLVESDALYF
TGTGCCAGCAGCTTGGTGGAGAGTGATGCGCTGTATTTT
>.|.|14|TRBJ1-2|TRBV12-3/TRBV12-4
CASSFMDSMPGYTF
TGTGCCAGCAGTTTTATGGACAGTATGCCTGGCTACACCTTC
>.|few|14|TRBJ1-6|TRBV28
CASSPVQGNSPLHF
TGTGCCAGCAGCCCCGTCCAGGGGAATTCACCCCTCCACTTT
>.|few|17|TRBJ2-2|TRBV2
CASSYLGTMGNTGELFF
TGTGCCAGCAGTTACCTAGGCACAATGGGGAACACCGGGGAGCTGTTTTTT
>.|.|15|TRBJ2-5|TRBV7-8
CVSSFYGQRQETQYF
TGTGTCAGTAGCTTTTATGGACAGAGACAAGAGACCCAGTACTTC
>.|.|15|TRBJ2-4|TRBV11-2
CASSLVGGRGNIKYF
TGTGCCAGCAGCTTAGTAGGGGGTAGAGGCAACATTAAATACTTC
>.|.|16|TRBJ2-3|TRBV6-2/TRBV6-3
CPSSYRAGVGMDTQYF
TGTCCCAGCAGTTACCGGGCGGGTGTCGGTATGGATACGCAGTATTTT
>.|.|16|TRBJ2-5|TRBV5-5
CASSLAPSDSRGTQYF
TGTGCTAGCAGCTTGGCCCCCTCGGACAGCAGGGGGACCCAGTACTTC
>TRBD2|.|17|TRBJ2-1|TRBV4-2
CASSQVLAGDFYNEYFF
TGTGCCAGCAGTCAAGTCCTAGCGGGAGACTTCTACAATGAGTACTTCTTC